A selection of T cell receptor beta chains follows, all from one sample in a study of multiple sclerosis patients with progressive multifocal leukoencephalopathy. Method: immunoSEQ multiplex PCR; TCRdb's copy keeps in-frame clones and lacks some. The sample yields tens of thousands of clones, more than 75% seen once. Sequencing used PBMCs. Receptors were obtained from a human donor with multiple sclerosis. Each CDR3 is given with its conserved first and last residue. A D gene is named only where the DNA matches it firmly. Clone size is given for some rows only: seen once, a few or many times, or a class if the clone is expanded.

V,D,J,size,DNA,CDR3
TRBV6-5,TRBD1,TRBJ1-1,-,TGTGCCAGCAGCCGGACAGGGGGAGCGGGAGCTTTCTTT,CASSRTGGAGAFF
TRBV7-2,-,TRBJ2-7,-,TGTGCCAGCAGCTTAGACGCGGGGGCCATCTACGAGCAGTACTTC,CASSLDAGAIYEQYF
TRBV5-8,-,TRBJ1-1,few,TGTGCCACGCAGGGGAACACTGAAGCTTTCTTT,CATQGNTEAFF
TRBV7-9,-,TRBJ2-5,-,TGTGCCAGCAGCTTAGGGAGGGATCAAGAGACCCAGTACTTC,CASSLGRDQETQYF
TRBV28,-,TRBJ1-3,-,TGTGCCAGCAGCCCCGACAGCCCAGTCTCTGGAAACACCATATATTTT,CASSPDSPVSGNTIYF
TRBV5-4,TRBD2,TRBJ2-3,-,TGTGCCAGCAGCTTACTAGCGGGGGTTAGCACAGATACGCAGTATTTT,CASSLLAGVSTDTQYF
TRBV6-1,-,TRBJ2-7,-,TGTGCCAGCAGAAGGTACGAGCAGTACTTC,CASRRYEQYF
TRBV14,TRBD1,TRBJ1-5,-,TGTGCCAGCAGTCCCGCCGGGACAGTCAATCAGCCCCAGCATTTT,CASSPAGTVNQPQHF
TRBV29-1,TRBD1,TRBJ1-4,once,TGCAGCGTCGCGCTGACAGGGGCCATAAATGAAAAACTGTTTTTT,CSVALTGAINEKLFF
TRBV13,TRBD1,TRBJ1-1,-,TGTGCCAGCAGCTCGACTACTTTAGGGTACAGGGGGCAGACTGAAGCTTTCTTT,CASSSTTLGYRGQTEAFF
TRBV9,-,TRBJ1-3,-,TGTGCCAGCAGCGGGGACGGGAACTCTGGAAACACCATATATTTT,CASSGDGNSGNTIYF
TRBV10-3,TRBD1,TRBJ1-6,-,TGTGCCATCACCCGGGACAGGGGTTCGTCACCCCTCCACTTT,CAITRDRGSSPLHF
TRBV28,TRBD1,TRBJ1-2,-,TGTGCCAGCAGACCGGGACAGGGGGTCGACTATGGCTACACCTTC,CASRPGQGVDYGYTF
TRBV7-2,TRBD2,TRBJ2-7,-,TGTGCCAGCAGCCCCTGGACTAGCGGGGGGTCTTCGAGCTCCTACGAGCAGTACTTC,CASSPWTSGGSSSSYEQYF
TRBV30,TRBD1,TRBJ2-5,-,TGTGCCTGGAGTGGGACAGGGTTTTGGGAGACCCAGTACTTC,CAWSGTGFWETQYF
TRBV5-6,TRBD2,TRBJ2-5,-,TGTGCCAGCAGGACTAGCGGGGGCCAAGAGACCCAGTACTTC,CASRTSGGQETQYF
TRBV5-8,TRBD1,TRBJ1-2,-,TGTGCCAGGAGCGTCGTTGGGACAGGTTCTCGCTATGGCTACACCTTC,CARSVVGTGSRYGYTF
TRBV6-1,TRBD1,TRBJ1-1,-,TGTGCCAGCAGTGAAGAGCGGCCTTGTGGGGACAGGGATAGATCCATCGTGGGGGACACTGAAGCTTTCTTT,CASSEERPCGDRDRSIVGDTEAFF
TRBV7-9,TRBD2,TRBJ2-1,-,TGTGCCAGCAGCTTAAGGTTGATAGCGGGGGCCCGCGGTACAAATGAGCAGTTCTTC,CASSLRLIAGARGTNEQFF
TRBV5-4,-,TRBJ2-7,-,TGTGCCAGCAGCTTGGATCGGCAGGGCCCCTACGAGCAGTACTTC,CASSLDRQGPYEQYF
TRBV4-3,TRBD1,TRBJ2-7,-,TGCGCCAGCAGCCAGGAAACCGGGACAGGGGGGCGCGAGCAGTACTTC,CASSQETGTGGREQYF
TRBV7-2,-,TRBJ2-1,-,TGTGCCAGCAGCTTGGACGTCGGGTCCTACAATGAGCAGTTCTTC,CASSLDVGSYNEQFF
TRBV5-1,-,TRBJ2-3,-,TGCGCCAGCAGCTTAACGGTAACCCCCACAGATACGCAGTATTTT,CASSLTVTPTDTQYF